This entry lists 9 T cell receptor beta chains sequenced from one sample in a study of early T cells in non-severe SARS-CoV-2 infection. TCRdb re-analysed the 5' RACE reads in MiXCR, keeping a single row per CDR3 protein. The sample has 55,000 to 70,000 distinct CDR3 sequences; around 12% are singletons. The sample was whole blood, taken at baseline. These receptor sequences come from an adult who was a healthcare worker with PCR-confirmed SARS-CoV-2 infection or an uninfected control (not recorded which). The donor label of this sample is uncertain.

This chain links TRBV6-2 or TRBV6-3 with TRBJ1-1; D remains unclear. The CDR3 is made up of 14 amino acids. V lost 2 bases and J 7 bases, leaving 14 bases between the germline ends. Germline V gene lookup returns CDR1 MNHEY and CDR2 SVGEGT. CDR3 sequence (DNA): TGTGCCAGCAGTTACCGAGCTGTCCAGGATGAAGCTTTCTTT. It codes for CASSYRAVQDEAFF.

In this sample, this clonotype turned up many times. This chain uses TRBV24-1 with TRBJ1-4, with 9 bases identical to TRBD1. V was pared by 3 bases and J by 7 bases, with 5 bases of the junction left unmatched. Germline V lookup: CDR1 KGHDR, CDR2 SFDVKD. CDR3 length: 15 amino acids. The CDR3: CATSDGGTGREKLFF. The CDR3 region has the DNA TGTGCCACCAGTGATGGCGGGACAGGGCGTGAAAAACTGTTTTTT.

The chain has TRBV21-1 and TRBJ2-5; no DNA check was done on the table's D call, TRBD2. TRBV21-1 is a pseudogene. The CDR3 covers 15 residues. CDR3 in amino acids: CASSPSGGEQETQYF. DNA for the CDR3: TGTGCCAGCAGCCCTAGCGGGGGGGAGCAAGAGACCCAGTACTTC.

The chain carries TRBV27 and TRBJ1-5; the D gene is possibly TRBD1 (5 bases). The CDR3 is made up of 16 amino acids. The V gene lost 2 bases and the J gene lost 5 bases, with 16 bases spanning the gap. Germline V gene lookup returns CDR1 MNHEY and CDR2 SMNVEV (reference sequence). In DNA form, the CDR3 reads TGTGCCAGCAGTTTAATCTGGCGGGACGGCTATCAGCCCCAGCATTTT. Its protein is CASSLIWRDGYQPQHF.

CDR3 protein: CASSPRSVMGPVDNEQFF. The CDR3 DNA reads as TGCGCCAGCAGCCCACGTTCGGTTATGGGTCCTGTGGACAATGAGCAGTTCTTC. This chain joins TRBV4-1 and TRBJ2-1; D remains ambiguous. The V gene's germline CDR1 is MGHRA and CDR2 YSYEKL. V was trimmed by 4 bases and J by 5 bases, leaving 24 bases between them. The CDR3 has 18 amino acids.

Many counts were recorded for this clonotype. The chain joins TRBV20-1 to TRBJ1-1; no clear D. Between the trimmed V and J ends, which lost 3 bases and 6 bases, there was a span of 14 bases. The CDR3 has 13 residues. Germline CDR1 DFQATT, CDR2 SNEGSKA (reference sequence). CDR3 sequence (DNA): TGCAGTGCTAGGAATCCACCGGACGCTGAAGCTTTCTTT. It yields the protein CSARNPPDAEAFF.

The CDR3 DNA reads TGTGCCAGCAGGAGGGGACAGGGGTATGAGCAGTTCTTC. It yields the protein CASRRGQGYEQFF. V is TRBV6-5 and J is TRBJ2-1; 10 nucleotides line up with TRBD1. The V gene's germline CDR1 is MNHEY and CDR2 SVGAGI. The ends lost 6 bases at V and 8 bases at J; junction bases unmatched: 4. The CDR3 spans 13 residues.

The chain combines TRBV7-9 with TRBJ2-1; D may match TRBD1 or TRBD2 (5 bases each). In germline, CDR1 is SEHNR, CDR2 FQNEAQ (reference sequence). The CDR3 spans 13 residues. V lost 7 bases, J lost 8 bases, and 15 bases lay in between. CDR3 in amino acids: CASTNRGGDEQFF. The CDR3 DNA reads as TGTGCCAGCACCAACCGGGGCGGAGATGAGCAGTTCTTC.

The rearrangement joins TRBV4-1 to TRBJ2-2; D is uncertain. Germline values: CDR1 MGHRA, CDR2 YSYEKL. Trimming left V 0 bases short and J 3 bases short, with 5 bases between. This CDR3 has 14 amino acids. DNA of the CDR3: TGCGCCAGCAGCCAAGATAGGGACACCGGGGAGCTGTTTTTT. Its translation: CASSQDRDTGELFF.